These T cell receptor beta chains were read from a single sample in a study of T cell responses to AZD1222 COVID-19 vaccine. Measured with immunoSEQ multiplex PCR; TCRdb has only the in-frame clones, and not every one. Of under 150,000 clones listed, about 87% are singletons. Sequencing used peripheral blood, obtained on day 0 of AZD1222 vaccination. Receptors were obtained from an adult in good health. The CDR3 runs from the conserved cysteine through the conserved F or W. The D gene is left open where the match is weak. Only part of the rows carry a size: once, few, many, or a class if the clone is expanded.

cdr3_length: 14
clone_size: NA
v_call: TRBV14
j_call: TRBJ1-4
d_call: NA
cdr3_nt: TGTGCCAGCACCCTGCCGACAGCGAATGAAAAACTGTTTTTT
cdr3_aa: CASTLPTANEKLFF

cdr3_length: 13
clone_size: NA
v_call: TRBV11-2
j_call: TRBJ1-5
d_call: TRBD1
cdr3_nt: TGTGCCAGCAGCTGGGACAGGGATCAGCCCCAGCATTTT
cdr3_aa: CASSWDRDQPQHF

cdr3_length: 14
clone_size: NA
v_call: TRBV2
j_call: TRBJ1-5
d_call: NA
cdr3_nt: TGTGCCAGCAGTGAATTCAGGGTTGGGCAGCCCCAGCATTTT
cdr3_aa: CASSEFRVGQPQHF

cdr3_length: 14
clone_size: NA
v_call: TRBV28
j_call: TRBJ1-1
d_call: NA
cdr3_nt: TGTGCCAGCAGTTTGTCAGGGTCGAACACTGAAGCTTTCTTT
cdr3_aa: CASSLSGSNTEAFF

cdr3_length: 15
clone_size: NA
v_call: TRBV19
j_call: TRBJ1-2
d_call: NA
cdr3_nt: TGTGCCAGTAGTATCGGGACACCCACGTCCTATGGCTACACCTTC
cdr3_aa: CASSIGTPTSYGYTF

cdr3_length: 16
clone_size: NA
v_call: TRBV6-5
j_call: TRBJ2-7
d_call: TRBD1
cdr3_nt: TGTGCCAGCAGTTTAACAGGGGCTAACGCTTTCTACGAGCAGTACTTC
cdr3_aa: CASSLTGANAFYEQYF

cdr3_length: 14
clone_size: few
v_call: TRBV7-8
j_call: TRBJ2-3
d_call: TRBD1
cdr3_nt: TGTGCCAGCAGCCCCCACAGGGGTGGAGATACGCAGTATTTT
cdr3_aa: CASSPHRGGDTQYF

cdr3_length: 16
clone_size: NA
v_call: TRBV11-3
j_call: TRBJ1-3
d_call: NA
cdr3_nt: TGTGCCAGCAGCTTAGGCGGGGGGCTGCCTGGAAACACCATATATTTT
cdr3_aa: CASSLGGGLPGNTIYF

cdr3_length: 14
clone_size: NA
v_call: TRBV2
j_call: TRBJ1-4
d_call: NA
cdr3_nt: TGTGCCAGCAGTGTGAGGTCAACTAATGAAAAACTGTTTTTT
cdr3_aa: CASSVRSTNEKLFF

cdr3_length: 14
clone_size: once
v_call: TRBV6-5
j_call: TRBJ2-7
d_call: TRBD1
cdr3_nt: TGTGCCAGCAGTCGGACAGGGGAAAACTACGAGCAGTACTTC
cdr3_aa: CASSRTGENYEQYF

cdr3_length: 18
clone_size: NA
v_call: TRBV7-9
j_call: TRBJ2-7
d_call: TRBD2
cdr3_nt: TGTGCCAGCAGCCCTCTCACCGGGACTAGCGGGAGGGCTTACGAGCAGTACTTC
cdr3_aa: CASSPLTGTSGRAYEQYF

cdr3_length: 13
clone_size: NA
v_call: TRBV29-1
j_call: TRBJ2-5
d_call: NA
cdr3_nt: TGCAGCGTTGTCGGGACATTACAAGAGACCCAGTACTTC
cdr3_aa: CSVVGTLQETQYF

cdr3_length: 14
clone_size: NA
v_call: TRBV6-4
j_call: TRBJ2-3
d_call: NA
cdr3_nt: TGTGCCAGCAGTGAAGGGAGTTCGACAGATACGCAGTATTTT
cdr3_aa: CASSEGSSTDTQYF

cdr3_length: 12
clone_size: NA
v_call: TRBV20-1
j_call: TRBJ2-5
d_call: NA
cdr3_nt: TGCAGTGCTAGTGTCGCAGAGGAGACCCAGTACTTC
cdr3_aa: CSASVAEETQYF

cdr3_length: 16
clone_size: NA
v_call: TRBV11-3
j_call: TRBJ2-1
d_call: NA
cdr3_nt: TGTGCCAGCAGCCGCGAGGGAACACTAGTGGGAAATGAGCAGTTCTTC
cdr3_aa: CASSREGTLVGNEQFF

cdr3_length: 15
clone_size: few
v_call: TRBV2
j_call: TRBJ1-4
d_call: NA
cdr3_nt: TGTGCCAGCAGTCGACCCCCGGGGAGGAATGAAAAACTGTTTTTT
cdr3_aa: CASSRPPGRNEKLFF

cdr3_length: 12
clone_size: NA
v_call: TRBV12-3/TRBV12-4
j_call: TRBJ1-2
d_call: NA
cdr3_nt: TGTGCCAGCAGTACAAACTTGGGGGGCTACACCTTC
cdr3_aa: CASSTNLGGYTF

cdr3_length: 16
clone_size: NA
v_call: TRBV2
j_call: TRBJ2-3
d_call: NA
cdr3_nt: TGTGCCAGCATACTCCTAGAGGTAGCGGAAGCAGATACGCAGTATTTT
cdr3_aa: CASILLEVAEADTQYF

cdr3_length: 14
clone_size: NA
v_call: TRBV6-6
j_call: TRBJ1-1
d_call: NA
cdr3_nt: TGTGCCAGCAGCCTTTATGGGGGGAACACTGAAGCTTTCTTT
cdr3_aa: CASSLYGGNTEAFF

cdr3_length: 14
clone_size: NA
v_call: TRBV5-1
j_call: TRBJ2-5
d_call: TRBD2
cdr3_nt: TGCGCCAGCAGCTTTGGGACTAGCTACGAGACCCAGTACTTC
cdr3_aa: CASSFGTSYETQYF

cdr3_length: 12
clone_size: NA
v_call: TRBV6-5
j_call: TRBJ1-5
d_call: NA
cdr3_nt: TGTGCCAGCAGCACAGGGAGCCAGCCCCAGCATTTT
cdr3_aa: CASSTGSQPQHF

cdr3_length: 14
clone_size: NA
v_call: TRBV4-2
j_call: TRBJ1-3
d_call: TRBD1
cdr3_nt: TGTGCCAGCAGCCAAACAGGGGACGGAAACACCATATATTTT
cdr3_aa: CASSQTGDGNTIYF

cdr3_length: 14
clone_size: once
v_call: TRBV28
j_call: TRBJ2-7
d_call: NA
cdr3_nt: TGTGCCAGCACCCCTGGGGGCAGGACCTACGAGCAGTACTTC
cdr3_aa: CASTPGGRTYEQYF

cdr3_length: 16
clone_size: NA
v_call: TRBV23-1
j_call: TRBJ1-5
d_call: NA
cdr3_nt: TGCGCCAGCAGTCAATCCCGGGGTGGGGGTAATCAGCCCCAGCATTTT
cdr3_aa: CASSQSRGGGNQPQHF

cdr3_length: 15
clone_size: NA
v_call: TRBV6-5
j_call: TRBJ2-7
d_call: TRBD1
cdr3_nt: TGTGCCAGCAGTTGGTCAGGACAGGGTACCTACGAGCAGTACTTC
cdr3_aa: CASSWSGQGTYEQYF

cdr3_length: 14
clone_size: NA
v_call: TRBV7-2
j_call: TRBJ1-2
d_call: TRBD1
cdr3_nt: TGTGCCAGCAGCCGCACAGGGGCAGGGTATGGCTACACCTTC
cdr3_aa: CASSRTGAGYGYTF

cdr3_length: 17
clone_size: NA
v_call: TRBV10-1
j_call: TRBJ2-7
d_call: TRBD2
cdr3_nt: TGCGCCAGCAGTGAAGGGGCTAGCGGGAGGGGGTCCTACGAGCAGTACTTC
cdr3_aa: CASSEGASGRGSYEQYF

cdr3_length: 13
clone_size: NA
v_call: TRBV28
j_call: TRBJ1-1
d_call: NA
cdr3_nt: TGTGCCAGCAGTTTTGGGATGAACACTGAAGCTTTCTTT
cdr3_aa: CASSFGMNTEAFF

cdr3_length: 14
clone_size: once
v_call: TRBV2
j_call: TRBJ1-1
d_call: NA
cdr3_nt: TGTGCCAGCAGTGGGCCGGTGGGGAACACTGAAGCTTTCTTT
cdr3_aa: CASSGPVGNTEAFF

cdr3_length: 16
clone_size: NA
v_call: TRBV19
j_call: TRBJ2-5
d_call: TRBD1
cdr3_nt: TGTGCCAGTAGTTCCCGACAGGGGGTGGTCGGGAAGACCCAGTACTTC
cdr3_aa: CASSSRQGVVGKTQYF

cdr3_length: 14
clone_size: NA
v_call: TRBV5-1
j_call: TRBJ2-5
d_call: NA
cdr3_nt: TGCGCCAGCAGCCGGACAGATCTCCAAGAGACCCAGTACTTC
cdr3_aa: CASSRTDLQETQYF

cdr3_length: 13
clone_size: NA
v_call: TRBV5-1
j_call: TRBJ2-7
d_call: NA
cdr3_nt: TGCGCCAGCAGCGGAGGGAGCTCCTACGAGCAGTACTTC
cdr3_aa: CASSGGSSYEQYF

cdr3_length: 12
clone_size: once
v_call: TRBV5-4
j_call: TRBJ2-5
d_call: NA
cdr3_nt: TGTGCCAGCAGCTTGCCGGAGGAGACCCAGTACTTC
cdr3_aa: CASSLPEETQYF

cdr3_length: 14
clone_size: NA
v_call: TRBV29-1
j_call: TRBJ1-4
d_call: NA
cdr3_nt: TGCAGCGTTTCGAAACAGTCAACTAATGAAAAACTGTTTTTT
cdr3_aa: CSVSKQSTNEKLFF

cdr3_length: 14
clone_size: NA
v_call: TRBV18
j_call: TRBJ2-3
d_call: NA
cdr3_nt: TGTGCCAGCTCACTTCAATCGGAGACAGATACGCAGTATTTT
cdr3_aa: CASSLQSETDTQYF

cdr3_length: 12
clone_size: NA
v_call: TRBV29-1
j_call: TRBJ1-2
d_call: NA
cdr3_nt: TGCAGCGTTGAGGGCAGCTGGTATGGCTACACCTTC
cdr3_aa: CSVEGSWYGYTF

cdr3_length: 15
clone_size: NA
v_call: TRBV5-1
j_call: TRBJ1-2
d_call: NA
cdr3_nt: TGCGCCAGCAGCTTGGGGGTCTCGTTTGAGGATGGCTACACCTTC
cdr3_aa: CASSLGVSFEDGYTF

cdr3_length: 15
clone_size: NA
v_call: TRBV6-5
j_call: TRBJ2-1
d_call: NA
cdr3_nt: TGTGCCAGCAGTTACTCTAGTGGGGTGAGGAATGAGCAGTTCTTC
cdr3_aa: CASSYSSGVRNEQFF

cdr3_length: 15
clone_size: NA
v_call: TRBV6-5
j_call: TRBJ1-5
d_call: NA
cdr3_nt: TGTGCCAGCAGTCGCGCCGGGGCACCTCGTCCGGCCCAGCATTTT
cdr3_aa: CASSRAGAPRPAQHF

cdr3_length: 17
clone_size: NA
v_call: TRBV9
j_call: TRBJ2-1
d_call: TRBD2
cdr3_nt: TGTGCCAGCAGCGTAGAAAGAACTAGCGGGGGGATCGATGAGCAGTTCTTC
cdr3_aa: CASSVERTSGGIDEQFF

cdr3_length: 16
clone_size: once
v_call: TRBV6-5
j_call: TRBJ2-1
d_call: NA
cdr3_nt: TGTGCCAGCAGTTACTCGAGACAGGGACTTTCCAATGAGCAGTTCTTC
cdr3_aa: CASSYSRQGLSNEQFF

cdr3_length: 17
clone_size: few
v_call: TRBV30
j_call: TRBJ1-2
d_call: TRBD1
cdr3_nt: TGTGCCTGGAGTGGTTATGGGGGAGGGGGCACAAACTATGGCTACACCTTC
cdr3_aa: CAWSGYGGGGTNYGYTF

cdr3_length: 19
clone_size: NA
v_call: TRBV9
j_call: TRBJ1-3
d_call: TRBD1
cdr3_nt: TGTGCCAGCAGCGTAGGGGGAAGAGGGACAGGGCTCTCTGGAAACACCATATATTTT
cdr3_aa: CASSVGGRGTGLSGNTIYF

cdr3_length: 14
clone_size: NA
v_call: TRBV2
j_call: TRBJ1-1
d_call: NA
cdr3_nt: TGTGCCAGCAAATCCGGCAGGGGTGGCACTGAAGCTTTCTTT
cdr3_aa: CASKSGRGGTEAFF

cdr3_length: 16
clone_size: NA
v_call: TRBV10-2
j_call: TRBJ2-5
d_call: TRBD2
cdr3_nt: TGCGCCAGCGGGCGGACTAGCGGGGGGCACCAAGAGACCCAGTACTTC
cdr3_aa: CASGRTSGGHQETQYF

cdr3_length: 14
clone_size: NA
v_call: TRBV27
j_call: TRBJ2-7
d_call: TRBD2
cdr3_nt: TGTGCCAGCAGTTCCCGGGACTACTCCTACGAGCAGTACTTC
cdr3_aa: CASSSRDYSYEQYF

cdr3_length: 15
clone_size: NA
v_call: TRBV28
j_call: TRBJ1-2
d_call: NA
cdr3_nt: TGTGCCAGCAACCCCCCCGGGCCTGGGCCTTATGGCTACACCTTC
cdr3_aa: CASNPPGPGPYGYTF

cdr3_length: 14
clone_size: NA
v_call: TRBV2
j_call: TRBJ1-6
d_call: NA
cdr3_nt: TGTGCCAGCAGCTGGACGCTGGACAATTCACCCCTCCACTTT
cdr3_aa: CASSWTLDNSPLHF